This TCR beta chain was captured in a study of beta chain features in type 1 diabetes. The germline gives CDR1 MNHNS, CDR2 SASEGT. V trimming: 10 bases; J trimming: 13 bases; junction bases outside the gene matches: 12. The CDR3 spans 12 residues. Isolated RNA was reverse transcribed in full, so expressed TCRB transcripts were sequenced. Clones were read by immunoSEQ multiplex PCR, and TCRdb kept only the in-frame ones, dropping some. The data contain 330,000 or so clones, roughly a fifth of them singletons. The sequence was collected from a woman between 18 and 29 years old in good health. The rearrangement joins TRBV6-1 to TRBJ2-4; TRBD1 matches 8 bases. Sequences were obtained from naive CD4+ T cells from blood. The DNA for the CDR3 is TGTGCCACAGAGGGGAGACAGGGGTCCCAGTACTTC. Translated, it gives CATEGRQGSQYF.